This entry is about one T cell receptor beta chain. The antigen it recognizes is unknown. No base qualities exist here, and no much larger clone lies one base off it. The sample belongs to a study of cytomegalovirus exposure and HLA in healthy donors (TCRdb year 2017). General notes on the study: According to an earlier analysis of 587 of the donors, 200 million or so T cells yielded 90 million to 140 million unique TCR beta sequences and 276 Gb of sequence data. Roughly 300 gigabases of sequencing data and around 80 million unique TCR sequences made up an early release that covered under 750 HLA-typed donors. The genetic ancestry cluster associated with self-reported Caucasian donors included 81% of the roughly 380 genotyped donors. The aim of the study was to test whether cataloging public T cell receptors could identify signatures of past pathogen exposure. The study profiled the T cell repertoires of hundreds of subjects by immunosequencing and related them to cytomegalovirus serostatus. Besides the first cohort of under 700 subjects, a separate validation cohort made up of 120 different subjects was used. To predict cytomegalovirus infection status, the study combined high-throughput TCR immunosequencing, statistical association of individual TCRs with disease status, and machine learning. To study patterns of TCR occurrence, a later analysis re-analyzed previously published TCR beta repertoires from under 750 donors and added high-resolution HLA genotyping. In the later analysis, no new phenotypic data were used to find candidate immune exposures; instead, reliance was placed on TCR beta sequences and their occurrence across donors. In an earlier analysis of roughly 600 of the donors, high-throughput TCR beta sequencing was used to judge whether each TCR beta V gene segment behaved as functional or pseudogenic. Donor age, sex, ethnicity and CMV serostatus were compiled alongside the repertoire data. A later genetic analysis took genome-wide SNP genotypes for about three fifths of the 666 donors and used that subset as a discovery cohort. All discovery cohort repertoires had been generated using a single sequencing platform. Both class I and class II loci were covered by HLA typing, at four-digit resolution. The number of typed donors differed by locus: about 620-640 for A, B, C, DRB1 and DQB1; 500 to 550 for DQA1; about 600 for DPA1; and around 450 for DPB1. Four to six DR-DQ haplotypes were handled as single units for association and clustering, since linkage in the cohort was strong. Among under 450 genotyped donors of the cohort, an average of approximately 230,000 unique TCR beta nucleotide sequences were sequenced per donor, roughly 20% of them non-productive. Study-wide conclusions, independent of this receptor: A further reported finding was that TCR beta sequences accurately predicted the HLA-A and HLA-B alleles for most subjects in the first cohort. According to a later analysis, most CMV-associated TCR beta chains appeared to be HLA-restricted, and the HLA associations seemed to be driven largely by CMV exposure. Several of the top co-occurrence clusters appeared to be linked to parvovirus B19, influenza, CMV and Epstein-Barr virus, according to a later analysis. The presence/absence analyses assumed that sequencing depth was roughly uniform across donors, and that assumption may not be true. In an earlier analysis of a few hundred of the donors, most TCR beta V segments were observed in productive rearrangements about 90% or about 30% of the time, broadly matching IMGT annotations. HLA typing was unavailable for some donors at each locus, so association tests used only the typed subset. It was suggested by the authors that the approach could potentially be generalized to other disease states and immunological phenotypes. In a later analysis, some 18,000 TCR beta sequences were associated with specific HLA alleles at a false discovery rate of 0.05. Because the 87-base-pair reads could not distinguish some IMGT-functional V segments, including TRBV6-2 and TRBV6-3, those segments were excluded. A later analysis found that HLA-associated TCR beta chains were more clonally expanded and had lower generation probabilities than equally common non-associated chains. Seventeen rarely observed V segments, including chromosome 9 orphons, were excluded from the earlier analysis of several hundred of the donors because counts were too low. Correlated functional status among segregating V segments might be attributable to linkage disequilibrium, but an unknown experimental factor could not be ruled out. The study gave a list of 150 to 200 TCR beta chains associated with cytomegalovirus. In vitro tests confirmed that a few of the cytomegalovirus-associated TCR beta chains recognize cytomegalovirus antigens. A later analysis found that TCR association rates varied across HLA loci, with DRB1 alleles showing the most associated TCRs and HLA-C alleles the fewest. V-gene and J-gene trimming of TCR beta chains was associated with a missense DCLRE1C variant in a later genetic analysis, and the association was replicated in an independent cohort. CMV serostatus was the only immune exposure information available for the cohort. When HLA alleles, especially DR and DQ, strongly co-occurred, attributing TCR associations to individual alleles was difficult. A later genetic analysis reported fewer N-insertions in productive TCRs among donors in an Asian-associated ancestry cluster than the roughly 700-donor mean. This cohort had only TCR beta chains sequenced, and the lack of alpha or paired-chain data limited which features could be detected. Across donors, most TCR sequences were observed very rarely, whereas some public TCRs were present in many individuals. The classifier was reported to diagnose cytomegalovirus status with high specificity and sensitivity in both the original cohort and the validation cohort. A cluster of highly shared sequence variants was judged likely to represent a technical artifact of the sequencing pipeline.

The cohort consisted of 650 to 700 healthy bone marrow donors. All cohort members were sampled while nominally healthy, although unrecorded immune exposures were likely present. The donor was CMV seronegative and belonged to the group of 350 or so seronegative cohort members. A peripheral blood sample was collected from each donor, and TCR beta sequencing was performed on peripheral blood mononuclear cells. The Qiagen DNeasy Blood Extraction Kit was used to extract genomic DNA from the blood cell samples. The protocol used for the library was the immunoSEQ multiplex PCR assay. The multiplex PCR relied on a mix of 60 forward primers for TCR Vbeta segments and 13 reverse primers for TCR Jbeta segments. A multiplex PCR assay on genomic DNA amplified the CDR3 region of rearranged TCR beta genes. The Illumina HiSeq System was used to sequence the amplified TCR beta libraries as 87-base-pair reads. The source study handled its data this way. Across the roughly 600 repertoires, a later analysis counted 60 million to 90 million unique TCR beta chains, around 11 million of which were shared by at least two donors. A nearest-neighbor algorithm error-corrected the raw reads and collapsed the reads into unique sequences, merging closely related sequences to remove PCR and sequencing errors. Alignment of CDR3 sequences to IMGT reference sequences was used to assign V, D and J gene segments. For a sequence to be retained, a match of at least six nucleotides was required to both a V gene segment and a J gene segment. Rearrangements were classified as productive when the CDR3 lacked stop codons and remained in frame with V and J, and all other rearrangements were classified as non-productive. Following IMGT convention, CDR3 was defined as the stretch from the second conserved V-encoded cysteine up to the conserved J-encoded phenylalanine. Sequences without an unambiguous match to a single V gene segment were excluded from the earlier analysis of 450 to 750 of the donors. An earlier analysis of about 600 of the donors called V segments functional above 56.7% productive rearrangements and segregating when the between-donor standard deviation exceeded 5%. A statistical classification framework was built to diagnose cytomegalovirus status from the catalog of TCR beta chain sequences. In a later analysis, V and J genes were assigned by comparing TCR nucleotide sequences against IMGT/GENE-DB human TR gene sequences. Using the TCRdist pipeline, a later analysis assigned CDR3 sequences along with most-parsimonious VDJ recombination scenarios. A later analysis defined each TCR beta chain by its CDR3 amino acid sequence plus V-gene family, and excluded reads lacking a unique V-gene family. In a later analysis, approximately 590 highly shared, low-generation-probability nucleotide sequences were removed to address suspected cross-contamination and a sequencing artifact. In a later analysis, a clonal expansion index was calculated for each public chain from normalized within-repertoire ranks of inferred template counts. A later analysis computed generation probabilities with a VDJ recombination model fitted to out-of-frame rearrangements, and checked the results against IGoR. A later analysis scored TCR-TCR, TCR-HLA and TCR-CMV co-occurrence with hypergeometric tests, applying a repertoire-size bias correction to TCR pairs. In a later analysis, false discovery rates were estimated by permuting HLA or CMV assignments 20 times. In a later analysis, co-occurring TCRs were grouped using DBSCAN, with TCRdist sequence similarity added in when clustering inside HLA-allele-positive subsets. Repertoires with fewer than 30,000 or more than 120,000 public chains, plus five repertoires with anomalous nucleotide sharing, were excluded from co-occurrence clustering. TCRdb re-hosts the immuneACCESS table, in-frame sequences only. Its copies lack some clones; in the studies checked, an unresolved V gene accounts for under half of them, and the cause for the rest is not known. V and J calls and clone size follow that table, whereas D and trimming were derived from the DNA. The sample data list fewer than 200,000 clones, and approximately 79% of these were observed just once. Clones ranked in the top ten supply under 1.5% of the sample.

Taken from the germline V gene, the CDR1 and CDR2 loops are ENHRY and SYGVKD. From cysteine to phenylalanine, the CDR3 is 16 amino acids long. CDR3 DNA is the only sequence kept; it has 48 bases, read in frame from the first base. V ends up 3 bases short and J 2 bases short, with an unmatched junction base count of 6. This sequence originates from a man between 60 and 75 years old in good health and CMV-seronegative. The sequencing input was PBMCs. The chain joins TRBV10-3 to TRBJ2-3, and TRBD2 aligns with 9 junction nucleotides. The CDR3 has the sequence CAISEGLAGTTDTQYF. The DNA is as follows: TGTGCCATCAGTGAAGGGCTAGCGGGGACCACAGATACGCAGTATTTT.